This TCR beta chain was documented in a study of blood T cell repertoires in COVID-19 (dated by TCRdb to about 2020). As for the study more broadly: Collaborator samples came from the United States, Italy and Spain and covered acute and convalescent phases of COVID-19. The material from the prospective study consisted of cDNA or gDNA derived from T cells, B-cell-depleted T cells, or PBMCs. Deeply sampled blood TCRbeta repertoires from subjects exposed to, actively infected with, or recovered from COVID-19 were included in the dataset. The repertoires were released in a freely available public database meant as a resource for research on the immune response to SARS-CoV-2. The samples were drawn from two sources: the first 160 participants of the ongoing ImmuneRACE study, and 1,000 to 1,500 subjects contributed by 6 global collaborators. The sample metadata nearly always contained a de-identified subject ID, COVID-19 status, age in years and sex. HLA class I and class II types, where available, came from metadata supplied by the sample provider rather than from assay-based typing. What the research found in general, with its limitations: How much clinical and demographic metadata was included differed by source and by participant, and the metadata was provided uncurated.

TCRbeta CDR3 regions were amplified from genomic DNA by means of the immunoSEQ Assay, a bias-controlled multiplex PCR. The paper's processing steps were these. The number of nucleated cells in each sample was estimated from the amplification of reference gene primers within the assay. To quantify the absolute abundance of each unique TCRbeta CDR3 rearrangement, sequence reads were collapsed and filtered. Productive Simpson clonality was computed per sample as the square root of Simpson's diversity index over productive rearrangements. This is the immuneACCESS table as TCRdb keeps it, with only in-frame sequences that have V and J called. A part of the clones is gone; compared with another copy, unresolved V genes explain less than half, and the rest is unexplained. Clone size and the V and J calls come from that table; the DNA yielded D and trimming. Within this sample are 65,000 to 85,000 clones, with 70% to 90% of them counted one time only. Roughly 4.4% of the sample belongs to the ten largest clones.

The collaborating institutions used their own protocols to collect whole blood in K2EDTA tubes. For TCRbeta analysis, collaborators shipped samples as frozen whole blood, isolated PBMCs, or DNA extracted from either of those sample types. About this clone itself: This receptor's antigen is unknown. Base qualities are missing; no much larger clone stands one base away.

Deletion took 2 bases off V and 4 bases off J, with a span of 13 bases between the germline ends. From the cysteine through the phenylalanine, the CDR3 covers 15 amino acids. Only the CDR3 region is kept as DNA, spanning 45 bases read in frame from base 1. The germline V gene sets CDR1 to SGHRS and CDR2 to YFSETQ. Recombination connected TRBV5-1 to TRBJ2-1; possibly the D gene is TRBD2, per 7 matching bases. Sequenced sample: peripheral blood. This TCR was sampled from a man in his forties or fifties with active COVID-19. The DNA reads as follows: TGCGCCAGCAGCTTTCAGGGGAGGGGATACAATGAGCAGTTCTTC. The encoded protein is CASSFQGRGYNEQFF.